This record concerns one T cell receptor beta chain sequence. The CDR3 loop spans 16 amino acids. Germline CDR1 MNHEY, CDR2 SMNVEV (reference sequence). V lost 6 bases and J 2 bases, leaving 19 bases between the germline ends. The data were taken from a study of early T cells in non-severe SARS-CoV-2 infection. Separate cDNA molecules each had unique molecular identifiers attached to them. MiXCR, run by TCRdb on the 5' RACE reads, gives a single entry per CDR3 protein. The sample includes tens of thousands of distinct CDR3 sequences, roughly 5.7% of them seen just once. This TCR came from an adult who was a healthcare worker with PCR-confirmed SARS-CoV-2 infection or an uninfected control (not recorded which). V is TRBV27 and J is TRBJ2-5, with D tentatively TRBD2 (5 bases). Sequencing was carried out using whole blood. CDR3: CASSQTRTSPQETQYF. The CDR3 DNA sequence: TGTGCCAGCAGCCAGACCCGGACTTCACCTCAAGAGACCCAGTACTTC.